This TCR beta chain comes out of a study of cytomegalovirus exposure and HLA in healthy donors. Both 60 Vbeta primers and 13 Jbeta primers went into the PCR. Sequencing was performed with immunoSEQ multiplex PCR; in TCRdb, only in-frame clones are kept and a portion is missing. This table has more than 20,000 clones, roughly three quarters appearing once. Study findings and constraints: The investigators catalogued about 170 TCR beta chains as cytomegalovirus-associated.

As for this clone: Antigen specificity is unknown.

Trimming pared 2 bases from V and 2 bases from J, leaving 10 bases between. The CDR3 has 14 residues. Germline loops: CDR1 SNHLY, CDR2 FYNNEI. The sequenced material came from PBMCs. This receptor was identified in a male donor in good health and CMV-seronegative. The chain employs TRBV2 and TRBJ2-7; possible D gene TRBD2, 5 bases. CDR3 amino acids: CASSELAATYEQYF. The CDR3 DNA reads TGTGCCAGCAGTGAACTAGCTGCTACCTACGAGCAGTACTTC.